These 11 T cell receptor beta chains were sequenced from one sample in a study of immune evolution from preneoplasia to lung adenocarcinoma. Clones were sequenced by immunoSEQ multiplex PCR, and TCRdb holds only the in-frame ones, with some missing. The sample contains around 6,000 clones, around 73% of which appear only once. The sequencing input was FFPE lung adenocarcinoma in situ tissue. The receptors were sampled from a donor aged 70 or older with lung adenocarcinoma.

This chain links TRBV5-1 with TRBJ2-3, with 11 bases that match TRBD2. Looked up from germline, CDR1 is SGHRS and CDR2 is YFSETQ. This CDR3 region has 16 residues. With V trimmed by 4 bases and J by 6 bases, 10 bases remained unmatched. CDR3 in DNA: TGCGCCAGCAGCCTTAGCGGGAGGGCCCAGGGGGATACGCAGTATTTT. Translation gives CASSLSGRAQGDTQYF.

The genes are TRBV2 and TRBJ2-3, with 7 bases fitting TRBD2. The CDR3 totals 17 residues. After removal of 7 bases from V and 1 base from J, the junction contained 14 bases not matched to a gene. The germline V gene has CDR1 SNHLY and CDR2 FYNNEI. The CDR3 is CASTRGYGSGGTDTQYF. The CDR3 nucleotides read TGTGCCAGCACTCGAGGGTACGGGAGCGGGGGCACAGATACGCAGTATTTT.

The CDR3 bases are TGTGCCAGTAGTATAGGGCTCCTTCGCTCTGGGGCCAACGTCCTGACTTTC. Its protein is CASSIGLLRSGANVLTF. This chain connects TRBV19 to TRBJ2-6; no firm D call. This CDR3 region has 17 residues. Germline assignment: CDR1 LNHDA and CDR2 SQIVND (reference sequence). Trimming removed 1 base at V and 0 bases at J, with 10 bases between.

V gene TRBV30 combines with J gene TRBJ1-1; perhaps TRBD1 as D (6 bases). In germline, CDR1 is GTSNPN, CDR2 SVGIG (reference sequence). The CDR3 is 16 amino acids. The ends were cut back, 2 bases at V and 3 bases at J, with 19 bases in the middle. The CDR3 region is CAWSQTPTHRDTEAFF. DNA of the CDR3: TGTGCCTGGAGTCAAACTCCAACCCACAGGGACACTGAAGCTTTCTTT.

The V gene is TRBV29-1, the J gene TRBJ2-7; D remains unclear. CDR3 length: 12 amino acids. Trimming stripped 6 bases from V and 5 bases from J, with 14 bases between. Germline lookup yields CDR1 SQVTM and CDR2 ANQGSEA. The CDR3 DNA follows: TGCAGCGTGTTCCAACCCCCCCACGAGCAGTACTTC. It encodes CSVFQPPHEQYF.

The chain employs TRBV25-1 and TRBJ2-1; 7 bases are shared with TRBD2. The V segment lost 1 base and the J segment 4 bases; nucleotides outside the gene matches: 7. The CDR3 is made up of 16 amino acids. Germline CDR1 and CDR2: MGHDK and SYGVNS. The CDR3 loop reads CASSESDGRRYNEQFF. The CDR3 DNA reads as TGTGCCAGCAGTGAATCCGACGGGAGGAGATACAATGAGCAGTTCTTC. The full variable domain, in which reference TRBV25-1 and TRBJ2-1 provide the parts outside the CDR3, is EADIYQTPRYLVIGTGKKITLECSQTMGHDKMYWYQQDPGMELHLIHYSYGVNSTEKGDLSSESTVSRIRTEHFPLTLESARPSHTSQYLCASSESDGRRYNEQFFGPGTRLTVL.

J is TRBJ2-3 and V is TRBV7-3; D is perhaps TRBD2 (6 bases). The CDR3 is made up of 17 amino acids. With 4 bases removed from V and 3 bases from J, the gap between germline ends came to 20 bases. Looked up from germline, CDR1 is SGHTA and CDR2 is FQGTGA. CDR3: CASSSPTTSGGTDTQYF. DNA for the CDR3: TGTGCCAGCAGCTCCCCAACGACTAGTGGTGGGACAGATACGCAGTATTTT.

The chain employs TRBV2 and TRBJ2-7; 9 bases agree with TRBD1. V lost 1 base and J lost 8; bases outside the gene matches: 3. This CDR3 is built from 13 residues. Per the germline V gene, CDR1 is SNHLY and CDR2 is FYNNEI. The CDR3 DNA reads TGTGCCAGCAGTGAAGGACAGGGGGTCAAGCAGTACTTC. This sequence encodes CASSEGQGVKQYF.

The J gene is TRBJ2-7, the V gene TRBV7-6; D gene ambiguous. V was pared by 2 bases and J by 4 bases, with 15 bases between. Germline CDR1 and CDR2: SGHVS and FNYEAQ. This CDR3 region has 15 residues. As DNA, the CDR3 is TGTGCCAGCAGCTTAAACCCCGACGGAATTTACGAGCAGTACTTC. Protein: CASSLNPDGIYEQYF.

V is TRBV30 and J is TRBJ1-1; no definite D call. The CDR3 runs to 10 residues. V lost 5 bases and J lost 5, with 6 bases in between. The germline CDR1 and CDR2 sequences are GTSNPN and SVGIG (reference sequence). The CDR3 loop reads CAWGVTEAFF. CDR3 bases: TGTGCCTGGGGGGTAACTGAAGCTTTCTTT.

This clone rates as large. Distinct nucleotide sequences in the sample also encode this CDR3. The chain is built from TRBV6-5 and TRBJ1-5; D gene unclear. V was clipped by 6 bases and J by 7 bases, with 13 bases between them. In germline, CDR1 is MNHEY, CDR2 SVGAGI. The CDR3 spans 13 residues. CDR3 coding DNA: TGTGCCAGCAGCTTAGGCCCTCCCCAGCCCCAGCATTTT. This encodes CASSLGPPQPQHF.